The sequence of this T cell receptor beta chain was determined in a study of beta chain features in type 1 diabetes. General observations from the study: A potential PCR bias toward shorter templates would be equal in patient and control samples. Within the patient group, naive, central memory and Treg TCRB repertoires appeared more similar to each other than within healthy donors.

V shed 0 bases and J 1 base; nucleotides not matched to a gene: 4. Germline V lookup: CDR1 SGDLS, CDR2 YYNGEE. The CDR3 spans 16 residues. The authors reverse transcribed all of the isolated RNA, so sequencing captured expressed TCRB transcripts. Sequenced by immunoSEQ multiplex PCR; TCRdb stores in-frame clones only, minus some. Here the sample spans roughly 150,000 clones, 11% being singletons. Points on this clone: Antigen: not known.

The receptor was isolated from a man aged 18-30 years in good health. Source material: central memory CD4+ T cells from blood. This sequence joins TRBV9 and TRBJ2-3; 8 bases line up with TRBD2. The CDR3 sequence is CASSVAGGPGTDTQYF. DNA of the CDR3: TGTGCCAGCAGCGTAGCGGGGGGGCCGGGCACAGATACGCAGTATTTT.